This T cell receptor (beta chain) emerged from a study of blood T cell repertoires in COVID-19. Study background: COVID-19 samples collected from the United States, Italy and Spain covered acute and convalescent phases.

The germline V gene encodes CDR1 SGHVS and CDR2 FNYEAQ. This CDR3 contains 17 residues. V was pared by 4 bases and J by 5 bases, with 12 bases of the junction left unmatched. The method was immunoSEQ multiplex PCR; TCRdb's version includes in-frame clones alone and lacks a portion of them. The sample has tens of thousands of clones; around 79% are singletons. This chain joins TRBV7-6 and TRBJ2-1; 9 nucleotides align to TRBD1. The sequenced material came from peripheral blood. The origin of this receptor is a man aged 45-65 years with acute or convalescent COVID-19. CDR3 loop: CASSSLGTGFGDNEQFF. Here the CDR3 DNA reads TGTGCCAGCAGCTCACTCGGGACAGGGTTCGGTGACAATGAGCAGTTCTTC.